The T cell receptor (beta chain) under discussion was sequenced for a study of vaccination effects on CD4 cells after COVID-19. For the study at large: Convalescent patient samples, from two individuals, date to 16 days and one week before vaccination. Supplemented with about 10 IU/ml IL-2 and 10 ug/ml peptides, around 2 million PBMC per well were kept in culture.

Notes on this clone: Its antigen is as yet unknown.

Sequencing used immunoSEQ multiplex PCR; TCRdb keeps in-frame clones, though not all of them. The sample shows roughly 64,000 clones, approximately 78% of them seen only once. From germline, CDR1 is SNHLY and CDR2 FYNNEI. The CDR3 sequence is 15 residues long. The V gene lost 8 bases and the J gene lost 8 bases, with 22 bases spanning the gap. Culture proceeded for nine to eleven days, and CD4+ T cells were then isolated. Sequenced here: CD4+ T cells from PBMCs cultured without peptide, sampled before COVID-19 vaccination. The TCR comes from a human donor who had a prior SARS-CoV-2 infection. This chain connects TRBV2 to TRBJ2-1; D possibly corresponds to TRBD1 (6 bases). DNA for the CDR3: TGTGCCAGCTCCCGGACCAGGGGACCGTGGCATGAGCAGTTCTTC. Protein sequence: CASSRTRGPWHEQFF. Using reference TRBV2 and TRBJ2-1 for the parts outside the CDR3, the full variable domain is EPEVTQTPSHQVTQMGQEVILRCVPISNHLYFYWYRQILGQKVEFLVSFYNNEISEKSEIFDDQFSVERPDGSNFTLKIRSTKLEDSAMYFCASSRTRGPWHEQFFGPGTRLTVL.